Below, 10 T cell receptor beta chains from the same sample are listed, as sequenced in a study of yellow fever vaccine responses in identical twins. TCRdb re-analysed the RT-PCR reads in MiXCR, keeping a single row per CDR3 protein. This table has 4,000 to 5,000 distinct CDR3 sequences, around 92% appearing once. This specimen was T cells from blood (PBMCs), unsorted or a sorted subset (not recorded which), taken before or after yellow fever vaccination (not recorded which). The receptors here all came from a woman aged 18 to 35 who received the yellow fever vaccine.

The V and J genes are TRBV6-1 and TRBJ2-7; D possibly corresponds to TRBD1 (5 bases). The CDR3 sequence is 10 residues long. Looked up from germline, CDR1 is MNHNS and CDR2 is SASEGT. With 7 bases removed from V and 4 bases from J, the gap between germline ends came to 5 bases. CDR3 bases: TGTGCCAGCAAGGGGTACGAGCAGTACTTC. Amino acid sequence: CASKGYEQYF.

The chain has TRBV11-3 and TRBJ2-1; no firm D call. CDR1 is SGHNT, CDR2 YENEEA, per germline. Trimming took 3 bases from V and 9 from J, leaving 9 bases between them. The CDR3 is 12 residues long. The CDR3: CASSFATGEQFF. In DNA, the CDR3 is TGTGCCAGCAGCTTTGCCACTGGTGAGCAGTTCTTC.

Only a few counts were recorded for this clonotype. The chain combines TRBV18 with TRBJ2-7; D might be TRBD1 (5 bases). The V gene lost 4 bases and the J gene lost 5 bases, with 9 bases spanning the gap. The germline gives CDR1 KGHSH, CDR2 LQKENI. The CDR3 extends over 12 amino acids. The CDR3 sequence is CASSLGENEQYF. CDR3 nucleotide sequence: TGTGCCAGCTCACTAGGGGAAAACGAGCAGTACTTC. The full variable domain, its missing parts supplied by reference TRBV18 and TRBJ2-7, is NAGVMQNPRHLVRRRGQEARLRCSPMKGHSHVYWYRQLPEEGLKFMVYLQKENIIDESGMPKERFSAEFPKEGPSILRIQQVVRGDSAAYFCASSLGENEQYFGPGTRLTVT.

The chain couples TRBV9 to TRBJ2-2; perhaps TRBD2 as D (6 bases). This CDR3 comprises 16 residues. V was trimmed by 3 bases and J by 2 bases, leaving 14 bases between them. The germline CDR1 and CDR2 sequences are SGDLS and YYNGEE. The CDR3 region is CASSAAGSSNTGELFF. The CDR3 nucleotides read TGTGCCAGCAGCGCAGCCGGGAGTTCCAACACCGGGGAGCTGTTTTTT.

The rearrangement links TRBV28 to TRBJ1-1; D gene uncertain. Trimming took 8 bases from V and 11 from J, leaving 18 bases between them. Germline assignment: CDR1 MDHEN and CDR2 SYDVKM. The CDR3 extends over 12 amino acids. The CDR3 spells CASGPLERVAFF. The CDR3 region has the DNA TGTGCCAGCGGCCCCCTTGAGAGGGTGGCTTTCTTT.

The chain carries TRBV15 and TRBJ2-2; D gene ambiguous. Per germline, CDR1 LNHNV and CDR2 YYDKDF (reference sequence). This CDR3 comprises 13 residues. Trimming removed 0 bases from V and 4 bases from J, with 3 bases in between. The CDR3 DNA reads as TGTGCCACCAGCAGAGATCGCACCGGGGAGCTGTTTTTT. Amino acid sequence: CATSRDRTGELFF.

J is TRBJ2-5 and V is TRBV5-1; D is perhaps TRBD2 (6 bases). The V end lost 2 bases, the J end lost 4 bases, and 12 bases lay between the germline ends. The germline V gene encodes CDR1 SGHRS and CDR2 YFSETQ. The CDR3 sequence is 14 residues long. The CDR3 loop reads CASSFRMEGETQYF. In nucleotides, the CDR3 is TGCGCCAGCAGCTTTAGGATGGAGGGAGAGACCCAGTACTTC.

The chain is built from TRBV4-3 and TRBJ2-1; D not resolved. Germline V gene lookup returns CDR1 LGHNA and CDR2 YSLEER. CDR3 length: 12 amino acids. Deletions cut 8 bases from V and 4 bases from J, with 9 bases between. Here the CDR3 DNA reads TGCGCCAGCTCCAAGGCTTACAATGAGCAGTTCTTC. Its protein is CASSKAYNEQFF.

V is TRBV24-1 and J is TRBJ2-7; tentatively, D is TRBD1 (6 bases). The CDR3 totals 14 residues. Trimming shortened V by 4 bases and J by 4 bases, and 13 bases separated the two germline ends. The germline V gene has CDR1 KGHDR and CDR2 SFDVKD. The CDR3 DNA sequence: TGTGCCACCAGTGAGGCCGGGACAAAGTACGAGCAGTACTTC. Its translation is CATSEAGTKYEQYF.

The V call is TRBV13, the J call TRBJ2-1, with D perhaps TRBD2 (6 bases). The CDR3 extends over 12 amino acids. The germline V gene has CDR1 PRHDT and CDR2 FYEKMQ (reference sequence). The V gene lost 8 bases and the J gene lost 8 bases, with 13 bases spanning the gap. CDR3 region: CASPLPGDEQFF. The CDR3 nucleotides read TGTGCCAGCCCTCTCCCGGGAGATGAGCAGTTCTTC.